This TCR beta chain was identified in a study of shared T cell receptors in the human thymus. Some clones are missing from TCRdb's copy, which holds only in-frame ones; the method was immunoSEQ multiplex PCR. The sample has hundreds of thousands of clones, more than 75% seen once; the top ten hold 0.013%. Germline CDR1 is SNHLY and CDR2 is FYNNEI. CDR3 length: 13 residues. V was clipped by 8 bases and J by 2 bases, with 10 bases between them. The sample was also linked to a second study, of human thymus T cells. That publication notes: Infants, healthy and Finnish, who were having corrective surgery for congenital heart defects served as donors. Thymic samples were excised during corrective heart operations. Both thymic and peripheral blood repertoires showed apparently biased V and J usage. Related work showed strongly overlapping thymic repertoires across unrelated individuals.

The sample taken for sequencing was thymocytes. The sequence came from a boy less than two years old with a congenital heart defect. The rearrangement uses TRBV2 and TRBJ2-1; D may be TRBD1 (6 bases). The CDR3 nucleotides read TGTGCCAGCGGGGCAGGGGCCTACAATGAGCAGTTCTTC. This codes for CASGAGAYNEQFF.